The entry that follows covers one TCR beta chain sequence. These data come from a study of T cell changes during pregnancy in multiple sclerosis. Assay: immunoSEQ multiplex PCR; the TCRdb copy retains only in-frame clones and omits some. This sample yields tens of thousands of clones, of which 85% to 95% are seen a single time; over 2% belongs to the top ten. J was trimmed by 2 bases and V by 7 bases; bases with no gene match: 6. The germline gives CDR1 MNHNY, CDR2 SVGAGI (reference sequence). The CDR3 extends over 15 amino acids. The clonotype originates from a female donor with multiple sclerosis, enrolled in a pregnancy study. Source: peripheral blood, taken in the third trimester of pregnancy. V and J are TRBV6-6 and TRBJ1-5, with TRBD1 matching over 9 bases. The CDR3 loop is CASTATGGGNQPQHF. Here the CDR3 DNA reads TGTGCCAGCACCGCGACAGGGGGAGGCAATCAGCCCCAGCATTTT.